These 31 T cell receptor beta chains came from one sample sequenced in a study of beta chain features in type 1 diabetes. Expressed TCRB transcripts were sequenced, since all the RNA that had been isolated was reverse transcribed. TCRdb keeps only in-frame clones here, not all; method: immunoSEQ multiplex PCR. The sample carries around 250,000 clones, 25% to 35% recorded once. Sequencing was performed on central memory CD4+ T cells from blood. The source is a man aged 25 to 45 in good health.

The chain uses TRBV18 and TRBJ2-5; TRBD1 is a possible D gene (6 bases). Trimming stripped 3 bases from V and 0 bases from J, with 8 bases between. Germline V gene data show CDR1 as KGHSH and CDR2 as LQKENI. The CDR3 runs to 14 residues. The CDR3 nucleotides read TGTGCCAGCTCACCTTACAGGGACCAAGAGACCCAGTACTTC. Amino acid sequence: CASSPYRDQETQYF. Combining the CDR3 with reference TRBV18 and TRBJ2-5 gives the whole variable domain NAGVMQNPRHLVRRRGQEARLRCSPMKGHSHVYWYRQLPEEGLKFMVYLQKENIIDESGMPKERFSAEFPKEGPSILRIQQVVRGDSAAYFCASSPYRDQETQYFGPGTRLLVL.

The V and J genes are TRBV5-1 and TRBJ2-1, with 7 bases fitting TRBD2. With 4 bases clipped from V and 2 bases from J, the junction kept 12 bases outside the gene matches. CDR1 and CDR2 from the germline V gene are SGHRS and YFSETQ. This CDR3 is built from 17 residues. The DNA of the CDR3 is TGCGCCAGCAGCGATCCCTTCCGGGGGGACGCCTACAATGAGCAGTTCTTC. Translated, it gives CASSDPFRGDAYNEQFF.

This clone showed up just a few times. This chain links TRBV7-9 with TRBJ2-6; D is perhaps TRBD2 (6 bases). The CDR3 is 15 amino acids. Between the trimmed V and J ends, which lost 2 bases and 2 bases, there was a span of 7 bases. CDR1 SEHNR and CDR2 FQNEAQ come from the germline V gene (reference sequence). CDR3 residues: CASSLRRAGANVLTF. In DNA form, the CDR3 reads TGTGCCAGCAGCTTAAGGAGGGCTGGGGCCAACGTCCTGACTTTC.

The chain carries TRBV28 and TRBJ1-2, with D perhaps TRBD1 (5 bases). CDR1 and CDR2 (germline): MDHEN, SYDVKM. Trimming took off 8 bases at V and 8 bases at J, with 15 bases between the two ends. The CDR3 totals 12 residues. The CDR3 sequence is CASFTNGAGYTF. The CDR3 DNA follows: TGTGCCAGCTTCACGAATGGGGCGGGCTACACCTTC.

This rearrangement joins TRBV7-2 to TRBJ2-1; perhaps TRBD2 as D (6 bases). Germline assignment: CDR1 SGHTA and CDR2 FQGNSA. Trimming stripped 5 bases from V and 4 bases from J, with 15 bases between. The CDR3 runs 15 residues. CDR3 sequence (DNA): TGTGCCAGCAGCCCCCTCCGGGAGAATTACAATGAGCAGTTCTTC. Translating it yields CASSPLRENYNEQFF.

The V call is TRBV28, the J call TRBJ2-7; maybe TRBD1 (6 bases). Looked up from germline, CDR1 is MDHEN and CDR2 is SYDVKM. The CDR3 runs 14 residues. V dropped 4 bases and J dropped 2 bases, with 12 bases sitting between them. The CDR3 nucleotides are TGTGCCAGCAGTTCAGGGGCTCCCCCCTACGAGCAGTACTTC. This sequence encodes CASSSGAPPYEQYF.

This clone was counted a few times. V usage is TRBV30 and J usage is TRBJ2-3; no definite D call. V was trimmed by 0 bases and J by 4 bases, leaving 2 bases between them. Germline loops: CDR1 GTSNPN, CDR2 SVGIG (reference sequence). This CDR3 is built from 11 residues. CDR3: CAWSVPDTQYF. DNA of the CDR3: TGTGCCTGGAGTGTGCCAGATACGCAGTATTTT. Together with reference TRBV30 and TRBJ2-3, the CDR3 gives the full variable domain: SQTIHQWPATLVQPVGSPLSLECTVEGTSNPNLYWYRQAAGRGLQLLFYSVGIGQISSEVPQNLSASRPQDRQFILSSKKLLLSDSGFYLCAWSVPDTQYFGPGTRLTVL.

This clone was observed at least ten times. The rearrangement uses TRBV30 and TRBJ1-5, with a weak D call TRBD1 (5 bases). The germline CDR1 and CDR2 sequences are GTSNPN and SVGIG (reference sequence). V was trimmed by 1 base and J by 4 bases, leaving 8 bases between them. This CDR3 has 13 amino acids. CDR3 sequence reads: CAWSEQANQPQHF. CDR3 nucleotide sequence: TGTGCCTGGAGTGAACAGGCTAATCAGCCCCAGCATTTT.

The chain is built from TRBV7-2 and TRBJ1-6; tentatively, D is TRBD1 (5 bases). The CDR3 covers 15 residues. V dropped 5 bases and J dropped 8 bases, with 16 bases sitting between them. From germline, CDR1 is SGHTA and CDR2 FQGNSA. The CDR3 sequence is CASSLRGQGHSPLHF. The CDR3 coding sequence is TGTGCCAGCAGCCTAAGAGGGCAGGGTCATTCACCCCTCCACTTT.

This clone showed up just a few times. Germline and junction disagree at one end, which may indicate a read error. The V and J genes are TRBV10-3 and TRBJ2-7, with D hard to call. CDR1 ENHRY and CDR2 SYGVKD come from the germline V gene. The CDR3 is 13 residues long. The CDR3 sequence: CAISAKGSHEQYF. The DNA for the CDR3 is TGTGCCATCAGTGCAAAGGGCTCCCACGAGCAGTACTTC.

This clone was observed a handful of times. The genes are TRBV28 and TRBJ1-5, with D possibly matching TRBD1 (5 bases). CDR3 length: 14 residues. CDR1 and CDR2 (germline): MDHEN, SYDVKM. Trimming took off 7 bases at V and 3 bases at J, with 13 bases between the two ends. The DNA for the CDR3 is TGTGCCAGCACCTTGGGGGGATTCAATCAGCCCCAGCATTTT. It yields the protein CASTLGGFNQPQHF.

This clone showed up just a few times. This chain uses TRBV4-1 with TRBJ2-5, with TRBD2 matching over 9 bases. V gave up 1 base and J gave up 5 bases; unmatched junction bases: 17. Germline lookup yields CDR1 MGHRA and CDR2 YSYEKL. The CDR3 length is 19 residues. The CDR3 nucleotides are TGCGCCAGCAGCCAAGCCGATCTGGCGGGGGGGCTTGGAGGCGAGACCCAGTACTTC. It yields the protein CASSQADLAGGLGGETQYF.

On this clone itself: The germline gene is not matched at one end of the junction; a read error may be the cause. V is TRBV10-3 and J is TRBJ2-7; either TRBD1 or TRBD2 may fit D (6 bases each). This CDR3 region has 16 residues. CDR1 ENHRY and CDR2 SYGVKD come from the germline V gene. CDR3 sequence (DNA): TGTGACATCAGTGAGAGACAGGCGGGGAGCTCCTACGAGCAGTACTTC. This translates into CDISERQAGSSYEQYF.

J is TRBJ2-7 and V is TRBV29-1; 7 nucleotides align to TRBD2. The germline V gene encodes CDR1 SQVTM and CDR2 ANQGSEA. This CDR3 region has 13 residues. The trim removed 5 bases at V and 1 base at J, leaving 5 bases unmatched. CDR3 DNA sequence: TGCAGCGTTCGCTTGGGGGGGTCCTACGAGCAGTACTTC. This encodes CSVRLGGSYEQYF.

This clone was found a few times. The chain has TRBV6-1 and TRBJ1-6; the D gene is possibly TRBD1 (5 bases). Deletions cut 4 bases from V and 8 bases from J, with 15 bases between. The CDR3 has 15 amino acids. Germline V gene data show CDR1 as MNHNS and CDR2 as SASEGT. CDR3 amino acids: CASSGDFVTDSPLHF. For the CDR3, the DNA is TGTGCCAGCAGTGGGGACTTCGTAACCGATTCACCCCTCCACTTT.

This clone was found a few times. The DNA for the CDR3 is TGTGCCAGCAGTGCGCGCAGGGCCGACGAGCAGTACTTC. Its protein product is CASSARRADEQYF. The chain has TRBV2 and TRBJ2-7; D might be TRBD1 (5 bases). Trimming took off 4 bases at V and 5 bases at J, with 12 bases between the two ends. Germline assignment: CDR1 SNHLY and CDR2 FYNNEI. The CDR3 is 13 residues long.

In its sample, this clone was seen a few times. V usage is TRBV9 and J usage is TRBJ2-5; 8 bases fit TRBD2. V was pared by 3 bases and J by 2 bases, with 3 bases of the junction left unmatched. There are 14 residues in the CDR3. Per germline, CDR1 SGDLS and CDR2 YYNGEE. In DNA, the CDR3 is TGTGCCAGCAGCGCCCCGGGAGGGCAAGAGACCCAGTACTTC. Its protein product is CASSAPGGQETQYF.

CDR3 sequence (DNA): TGCAGTGTGGGCGGGAGCTACGAGCAGTACTTC. Translation: CSVGGSYEQYF. The chain carries TRBV20-1 and TRBJ2-7; TRBD2 agrees at 7 bases. The CDR3 runs 11 residues. The J segment lost 3 bases and the V segment lost 7 bases, leaving 3 bases of the junction unmatched. Germline assignment: CDR1 DFQATT and CDR2 SNEGSKA (reference sequence).

The chain combines TRBV28 with TRBJ2-7; D remains unclear. There are 14 residues in the CDR3. Per germline, CDR1 MDHEN and CDR2 SYDVKM. The germline V and J ends were trimmed by 7 bases and 1 base, with 14 bases remaining between them. In DNA form, the CDR3 reads TGTGCCAGCACCAGTCTTTCCGGATCCTACGAGCAGTACTTC. Residues: CASTSLSGSYEQYF.

The gene calls are TRBV10-3 and TRBJ1-1; D is uncertain. Trimming left V 0 bases short and J 4 bases short, with 15 bases between. Germline lookup yields CDR1 ENHRY and CDR2 SYGVKD. The CDR3 is 16 amino acids. CDR3 nucleotide sequence: TGTGCCATCAGTGAGTCGGAAATCCCGCCAGCCACTGAAGCTTTCTTT. Translating gives CAISESEIPPATEAFF.

This chain links TRBV7-9 with TRBJ2-1; 8 bases are shared with TRBD2. The CDR3 length is 13 residues. Germline V gene data show CDR1 as SEHNR and CDR2 as FQNEAQ (reference sequence). V dropped 6 bases and J dropped 10; count of bases not matched to a gene: 8. Here the CDR3 DNA reads TGTGCCAGCAGTTCCACTAGCGGACTCGAGCAGTTCTTC. The encoded protein is CASSSTSGLEQFF.

The chain joins TRBV18 to TRBJ2-5; 7 bases line up with TRBD2. The length of the CDR3 is 16 residues. With 6 bases clipped from V and 2 bases from J, the junction kept 12 bases outside the gene matches. Germline V gives CDR1 KGHSH, CDR2 LQKENI. The CDR3 sequence: CASSEFTSAPQETQYF. CDR3 DNA sequence: TGTGCCAGCTCCGAATTTACTAGCGCCCCTCAAGAGACCCAGTACTTC.

The chain joins TRBV7-2 to TRBJ2-1; D tentatively reads TRBD1 or TRBD2 (6 bases each). V was clipped by 3 bases and J by 10 bases, with 16 bases between them. The length of the CDR3 is 14 residues. Germline CDR1 reads SGHTA; CDR2 reads FQGNSA. CDR3 sequence (DNA): TGTGCCAGCAGCTTGGGGGGCACCATCGGAGAGCAGTTCTTC. It codes for CASSLGGTIGEQFF.

The chain is built from TRBV29-1 and TRBJ2-5, with D perhaps given as TRBD1 or TRBD2 (6 bases each). The CDR3 is made up of 12 amino acids. V lost 3 bases and J 6 bases, leaving 11 bases between the germline ends. In germline, CDR1 is SQVTM, CDR2 ANQGSEA. The CDR3 is CSVDRGAKTQYF. CDR3 DNA sequence: TGCAGCGTTGATAGGGGGGCAAAGACCCAGTACTTC. The full variable domain, its missing parts supplied by reference TRBV29-1 and TRBJ2-5, is SAVISQKPSRDICQRGTSLTIQCQVDSQVTMMFWYRQQPGQSLTLIATANQGSEATYESGFVIDKFPISRPNLTFSTLTVSNMSPEDSSIYLCSVDRGAKTQYFGPGTRLLVL.

This clone was observed a handful of times. V gene TRBV5-1 combines with J gene TRBJ2-1, with TRBD2 identical over 8 bases. Germline trimming cut 7 bases from V and 7 bases from J; bases unmatched to any gene: 13. The CDR3 is made up of 15 amino acids. Looked up from germline, CDR1 is SGHRS and CDR2 is YFSETQ. The chain's CDR3 is CASRGGSGDLNEQFF. In DNA, the CDR3 is TGCGCCAGCCGCGGGGGTAGCGGGGATTTAAATGAGCAGTTCTTC. Filled out from reference TRBV5-1 and TRBJ2-1, the complete variable domain reads KAGVTQTPRYLIKTRGQQVTLSCSPISGHRSVSWYQQTPGQGLQFLFEYFSETQRNKGNFPGRFSGRQFSNSRSEMNVSTLELGDSALYLCASRGGSGDLNEQFFGPGTRLTVL.

A few counts support this clone. V gene TRBV29-1 combines with J gene TRBJ2-3; 7 bases are shared with TRBD1. The trim removed 6 bases at V and 4 bases at J, leaving 10 bases unmatched. CDR1 is SQVTM, CDR2 ANQGSEA, per germline. The CDR3 covers 14 residues. The CDR3 protein is CSVLLSTGADTQYF. CDR3 bases: TGCAGCGTGCTACTTTCCACAGGGGCAGATACGCAGTATTTT.

V and J are TRBV7-8 and TRBJ2-7; 8 positions match TRBD2. Per germline, CDR1 SGHVS and CDR2 FQNEAQ. The junction had 14 bases not matched to a gene; V was cut back by 2 bases and J by 2 bases. The length of the CDR3 is 18 residues. The CDR3 nucleotides are TGTGCCAGCAGCTTAACGGGACTAGAGATCGGAGGGACCTACGAGCAGTACTTC. It codes for CASSLTGLEIGGTYEQYF.

The genes are TRBV2 and TRBJ2-3; weak D call: TRBD2 (6 bases). V was cut by 6 bases and J by 5 bases, with 24 bases left in between. Germline V gene sequence: CDR1 SNHLY, CDR2 FYNNEI. The CDR3 loop spans 17 amino acids. CDR3 DNA: TGTGCCAGCAGCGAGACACTGTCGGGGGATGATGGAGATACGCAGTATTTT. It codes for CASSETLSGDDGDTQYF.

This clone appeared a few times. V and J are TRBV28 and TRBJ2-5; D possibly corresponds to TRBD1 (5 bases). CDR3 length: 16 amino acids. The V end lost 2 bases, the J end lost 2 bases, and 15 bases lay between the germline ends. The germline V gene has CDR1 MDHEN and CDR2 SYDVKM. CDR3 residues: CASSLRAGHLQETQYF. In nucleotides, the CDR3 is TGTGCCAGCAGTTTAAGGGCAGGGCATTTACAAGAGACCCAGTACTTC.

This clone appeared a few times. J is TRBJ2-4 and V is TRBV11-2, with D possibly matching TRBD2 (5 bases). Between the trimmed V and J ends, which lost 0 bases and 2 bases, there was a span of 8 bases. From germline, CDR1 is SGHAT and CDR2 FQNNGV. The CDR3 totals 15 residues. DNA for the CDR3: TGTGCCAGCAGCTTAGATCCGGGAACCAAAAACATTCAGTACTTC. Its protein is CASSLDPGTKNIQYF.

This chain joins TRBV5-6 and TRBJ2-5, with D possibly being TRBD2 (6 bases). Trimming removed 2 bases from V and 2 bases from J, with 10 bases in between. Germline loops: CDR1 SGHDT, CDR2 YYEEEE. CDR3 length equals 14 residues. The CDR3 sequence: CASSFSGLQETQYF. Written as DNA, the CDR3 is TGTGCCAGCAGCTTTAGCGGATTACAAGAGACCCAGTACTTC.